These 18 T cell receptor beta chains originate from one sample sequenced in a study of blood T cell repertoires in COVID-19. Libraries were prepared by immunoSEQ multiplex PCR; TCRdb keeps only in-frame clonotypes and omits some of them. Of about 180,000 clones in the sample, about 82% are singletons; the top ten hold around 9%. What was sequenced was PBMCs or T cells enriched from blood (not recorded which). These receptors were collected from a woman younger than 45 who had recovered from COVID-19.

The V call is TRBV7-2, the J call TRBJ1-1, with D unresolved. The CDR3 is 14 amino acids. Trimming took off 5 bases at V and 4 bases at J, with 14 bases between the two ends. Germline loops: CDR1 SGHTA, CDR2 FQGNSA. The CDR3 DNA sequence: TGTGCCAGCAGCGTACTTTCTGATAGCACTGAAGCTTTCTTT. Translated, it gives CASSVLSDSTEAFF.

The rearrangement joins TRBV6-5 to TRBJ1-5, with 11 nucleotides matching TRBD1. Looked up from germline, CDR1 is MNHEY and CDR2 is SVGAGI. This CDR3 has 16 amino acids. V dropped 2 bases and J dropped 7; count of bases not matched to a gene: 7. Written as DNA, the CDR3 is TGTGCCAGCAGTTACGGTAGGACAGGGGGCGGGCAGCCCCAGCATTTT. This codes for CASSYGRTGGGQPQHF.

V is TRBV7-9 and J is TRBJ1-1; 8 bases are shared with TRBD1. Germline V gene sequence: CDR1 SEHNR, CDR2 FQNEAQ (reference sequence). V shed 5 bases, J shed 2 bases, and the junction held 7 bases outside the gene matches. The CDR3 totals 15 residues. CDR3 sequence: CASSGRQGSNTEAFF. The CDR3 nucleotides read TGTGCCAGCAGCGGACGACAGGGGAGTAACACTGAAGCTTTCTTT.

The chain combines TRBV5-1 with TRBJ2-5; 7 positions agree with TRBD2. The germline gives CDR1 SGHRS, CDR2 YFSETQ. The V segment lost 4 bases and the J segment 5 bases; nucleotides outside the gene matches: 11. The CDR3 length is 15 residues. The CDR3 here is CASSGEGRGGETQYF. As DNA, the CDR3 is TGCGCCAGCAGCGGAGAGGGACGGGGAGGGGAGACCCAGTACTTC.

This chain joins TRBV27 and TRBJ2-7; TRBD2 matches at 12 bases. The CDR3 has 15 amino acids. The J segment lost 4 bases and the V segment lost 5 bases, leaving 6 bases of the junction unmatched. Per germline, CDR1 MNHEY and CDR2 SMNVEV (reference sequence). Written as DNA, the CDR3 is TGTGCCAGCAGTCAGACTAGCGGGAGATTGTACGAGCAGTACTTC. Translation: CASSQTSGRLYEQYF.

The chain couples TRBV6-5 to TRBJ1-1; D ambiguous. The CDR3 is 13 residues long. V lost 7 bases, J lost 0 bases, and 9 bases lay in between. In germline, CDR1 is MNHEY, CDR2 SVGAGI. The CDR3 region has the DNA TGTGCCAGCAACCGGCGGTTGAACACTGAAGCTTTCTTT. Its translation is CASNRRLNTEAFF.

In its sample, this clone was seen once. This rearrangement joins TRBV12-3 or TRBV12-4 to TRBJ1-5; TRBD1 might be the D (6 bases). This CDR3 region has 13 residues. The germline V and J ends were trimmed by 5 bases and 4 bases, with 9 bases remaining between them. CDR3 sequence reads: CASSEQGNQPQHF. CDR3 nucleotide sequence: TGTGCCAGCAGTGAACAGGGAAATCAGCCCCAGCATTTT.

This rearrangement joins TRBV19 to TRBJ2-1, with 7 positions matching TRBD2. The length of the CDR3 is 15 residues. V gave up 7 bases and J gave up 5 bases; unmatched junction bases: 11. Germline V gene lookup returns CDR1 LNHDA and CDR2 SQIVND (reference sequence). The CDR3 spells CASTANPAGNNEQFF. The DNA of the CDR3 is TGTGCCAGTACCGCCAACCCAGCGGGAAACAATGAGCAGTTCTTC.

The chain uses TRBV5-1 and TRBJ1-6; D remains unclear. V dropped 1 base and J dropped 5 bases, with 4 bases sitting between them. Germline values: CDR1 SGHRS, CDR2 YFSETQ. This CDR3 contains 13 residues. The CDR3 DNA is TGCGCCAGCAGCTTGACAGATAATTCACCCCTCCACTTT. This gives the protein CASSLTDNSPLHF.

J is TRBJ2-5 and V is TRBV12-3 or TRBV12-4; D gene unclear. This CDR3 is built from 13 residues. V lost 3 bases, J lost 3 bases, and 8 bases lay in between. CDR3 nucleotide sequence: TGTGCCAGCAGTTTCAGTACAGAAGAGACCCAGTACTTC. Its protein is CASSFSTEETQYF.

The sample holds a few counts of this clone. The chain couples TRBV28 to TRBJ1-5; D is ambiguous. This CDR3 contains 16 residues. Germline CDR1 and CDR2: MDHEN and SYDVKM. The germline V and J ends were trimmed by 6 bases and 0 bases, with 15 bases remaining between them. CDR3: CASSTSLSYSNQPQHF. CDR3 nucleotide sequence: TGTGCCAGCAGCACTAGTTTAAGTTATAGCAATCAGCCCCAGCATTTT.

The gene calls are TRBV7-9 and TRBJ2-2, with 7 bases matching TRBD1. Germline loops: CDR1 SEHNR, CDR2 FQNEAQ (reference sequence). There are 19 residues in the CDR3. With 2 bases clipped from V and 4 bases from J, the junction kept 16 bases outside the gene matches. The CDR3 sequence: CASSLSNWGQQILTGELFF. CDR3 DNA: TGTGCCAGCAGCTTATCCAACTGGGGACAGCAAATTCTCACCGGGGAGCTGTTTTTT. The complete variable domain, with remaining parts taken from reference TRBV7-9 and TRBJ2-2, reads DTGVSQNPRHKITKRGQNVTFRCDPISEHNRLYWYRQTLGQGPEFLTYFQNEAQLEKSRLLSDRFSAERPKGSFSTLEIQRTEQGDSAMYLCASSLSNWGQQILTGELFFGEGSRLTVL.

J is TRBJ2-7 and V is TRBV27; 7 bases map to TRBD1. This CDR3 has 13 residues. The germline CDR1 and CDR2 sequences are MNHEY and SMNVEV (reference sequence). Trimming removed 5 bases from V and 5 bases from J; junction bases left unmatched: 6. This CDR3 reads CASSVDRVNEQYF. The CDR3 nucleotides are TGTGCCAGCAGTGTCGACAGGGTCAACGAGCAGTACTTC.

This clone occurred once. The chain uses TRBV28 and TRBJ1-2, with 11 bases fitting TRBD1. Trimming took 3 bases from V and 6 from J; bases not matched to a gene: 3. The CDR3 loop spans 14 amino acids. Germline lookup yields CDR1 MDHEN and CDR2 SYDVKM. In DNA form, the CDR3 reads TGTGCCAGCAGTTTCCGGACAGGGGGCAATGGCTACACCTTC. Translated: CASSFRTGGNGYTF.

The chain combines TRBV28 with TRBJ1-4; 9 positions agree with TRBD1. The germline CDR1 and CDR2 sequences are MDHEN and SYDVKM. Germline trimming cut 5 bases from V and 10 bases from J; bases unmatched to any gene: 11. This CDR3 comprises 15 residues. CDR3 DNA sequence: TGTGCCAGCAGTCCTCCGGGGACAGGGTTGGGAAAACTGTTTTTT. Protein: CASSPPGTGLGKLFF.

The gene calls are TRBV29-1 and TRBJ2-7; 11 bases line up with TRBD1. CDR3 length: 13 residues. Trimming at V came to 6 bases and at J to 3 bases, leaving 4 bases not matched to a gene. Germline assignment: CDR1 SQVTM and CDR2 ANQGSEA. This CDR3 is CSVSGTGGYEQYF. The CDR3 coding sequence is TGCAGCGTCTCCGGGACAGGGGGCTACGAGCAGTACTTC.

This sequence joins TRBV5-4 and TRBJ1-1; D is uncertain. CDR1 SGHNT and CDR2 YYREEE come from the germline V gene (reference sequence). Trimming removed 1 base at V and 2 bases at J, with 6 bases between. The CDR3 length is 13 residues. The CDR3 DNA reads TGTGCCAGCAGCTTGACAGTCAACACTGAAGCTTTCTTT. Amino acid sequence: CASSLTVNTEAFF.

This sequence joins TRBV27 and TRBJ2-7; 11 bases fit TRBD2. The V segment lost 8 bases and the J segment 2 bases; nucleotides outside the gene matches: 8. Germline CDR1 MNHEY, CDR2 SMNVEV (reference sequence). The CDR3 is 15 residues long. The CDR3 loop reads CASSQVLAGAYEQYF. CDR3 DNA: TGTGCCAGCTCCCAGGTACTAGCGGGGGCCTACGAGCAGTACTTC.